Presented here are 4 T cell receptor beta chains from one specimen sequenced in a study of blood T cell repertoires in COVID-19. Sequencing was performed with immunoSEQ multiplex PCR; in TCRdb, only in-frame clones are kept and a portion is missing. The table records just under 65,000 clones, more than 65% of them present only once. Sequencing used peripheral blood. The receptors derive from a human donor in a cohort sampled during active COVID-19.

The genes are TRBV19 and TRBJ1-4, with D hard to call. Trimming removed 3 bases at V and 8 bases at J, with 19 bases between. The CDR3 is 16 amino acids. Per the germline V gene, CDR1 is LNHDA and CDR2 is SQIVND (reference sequence). The CDR3 sequence is CASSIEGPSSHEKLFF. The DNA of the CDR3 is TGTGCCAGTAGTATCGAGGGCCCAAGCTCTCACGAAAAACTGTTTTTT.

This chain uses TRBV14 with TRBJ2-1; no clear D gene. The germline V gene has CDR1 SGHDN and CDR2 FVKESK. V shed 0 bases and J shed 0 bases, with 9 bases lying between them. CDR3 length: 16 amino acids. In DNA, the CDR3 is TGTGCCAGCAGCCAAGAGGCGGATAGCTCCTACAATGAGCAGTTCTTC. It codes for CASSQEADSSYNEQFF.

The chain carries TRBV10-3 and TRBJ2-5, with 13 bases identical to TRBD2. This CDR3 contains 14 residues. The V gene end was trimmed by 10 bases and the J gene end by 2 bases; junction bases not matched to a gene: 4. CDR1 ENHRY and CDR2 SYGVKD come from the germline V gene. The DNA of the CDR3 is TGTGCCACTGCGGGACTAGCGGGGCAAGAGACCCAGTACTTC. Amino acid sequence: CATAGLAGQETQYF.

The chain is built from TRBV7-2 and TRBJ2-3; 7 positions agree with TRBD1. The V and J ends lost 3 bases and 6 bases, in that order; junction bases with no gene match: 6. This CDR3 comprises 14 residues. Germline values: CDR1 SGHTA, CDR2 FQGNSA. The CDR3 reads CASSFRQGFDTQYF. In nucleotides, the CDR3 is TGTGCCAGCAGCTTTAGACAGGGTTTTGATACGCAGTATTTT.